The next 3 T cell receptor beta chains were all read from a single sample in a study of shared clonotypes between healthy human individuals. TCRdb's copy holds only in-frame clones and misses some; the assay was immunoSEQ multiplex PCR. This sample has over a million clones; 95% to 97% occur once, and the top ten carry approximately 1%. Input material: naive CD4+ T cells sorted from blood. Subset given: CD45RA+ positively selected. The receptor set was obtained from a man under 40 in good health.

The V gene is TRBV4-2, the J gene TRBJ2-1, with D uncertain. This CDR3 has 17 residues. CDR1 and CDR2 from the germline V gene are LGHNA and YNFKEQ. The V end lost 3 bases, the J end lost 4 bases, and 19 bases lay between the germline ends. The CDR3 loop reads CASSHAPPERRYNEQFF. CDR3 DNA: TGTGCCAGCAGCCACGCCCCCCCGGAGCGCCGATACAATGAGCAGTTCTTC.

The rearrangement uses TRBV2 and TRBJ2-1, with D possibly being TRBD2 (6 bases). V was shortened by 5 bases and J by 7 bases, with 12 bases between the two germline ends. There are 13 residues in the CDR3. The germline CDR1 and CDR2 sequences are SNHLY and FYNNEI. Here the CDR3 reads CASSRERSNEQFF. CDR3 DNA: TGTGCCAGCAGTCGGGAGAGATCAAATGAGCAGTTCTTC.

Of note for this clone: This sample includes further DNA sequences coding for the same CDR3. CDR3 region: CASSPGGQGDTQYF. The CDR3 DNA sequence: TGTGCCAGCTCACCAGGAGGGCAAGGAGATACGCAGTATTTT. V gene TRBV18 combines with J gene TRBJ2-3; D perhaps matches TRBD2 (6 bases). With 2 bases removed from V and 5 bases from J, the gap between germline ends came to 11 bases. There are 14 residues in the CDR3. Per germline, CDR1 KGHSH and CDR2 LQKENI.